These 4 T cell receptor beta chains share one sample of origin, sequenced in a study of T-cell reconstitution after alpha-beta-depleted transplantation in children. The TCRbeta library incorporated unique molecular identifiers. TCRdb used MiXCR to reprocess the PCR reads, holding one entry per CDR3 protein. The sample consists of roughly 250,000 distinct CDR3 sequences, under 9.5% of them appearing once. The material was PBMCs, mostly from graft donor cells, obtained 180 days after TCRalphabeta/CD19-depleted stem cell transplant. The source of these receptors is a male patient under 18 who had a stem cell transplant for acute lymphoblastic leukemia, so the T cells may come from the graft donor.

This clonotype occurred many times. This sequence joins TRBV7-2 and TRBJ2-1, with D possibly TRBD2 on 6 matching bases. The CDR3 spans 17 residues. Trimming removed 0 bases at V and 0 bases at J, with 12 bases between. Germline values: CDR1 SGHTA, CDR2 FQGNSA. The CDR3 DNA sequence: TGTGCCAGCAGCTTAGCCCCGGGGGTGAACTCCTACAATGAGCAGTTCTTC. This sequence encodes CASSLAPGVNSYNEQFF.

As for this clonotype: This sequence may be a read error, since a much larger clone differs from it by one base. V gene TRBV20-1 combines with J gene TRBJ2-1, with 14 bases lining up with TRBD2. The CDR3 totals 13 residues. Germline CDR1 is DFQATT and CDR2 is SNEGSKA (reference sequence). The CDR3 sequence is CGATGLAGAEQFF. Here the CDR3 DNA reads TGCGGTGCTACGGGACTAGCGGGAGCTGAGCAGTTCTTC.

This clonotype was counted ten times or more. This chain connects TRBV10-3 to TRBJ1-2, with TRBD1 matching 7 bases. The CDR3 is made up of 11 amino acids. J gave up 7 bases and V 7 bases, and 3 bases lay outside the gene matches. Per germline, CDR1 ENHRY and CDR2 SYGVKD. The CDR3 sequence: CAIKGAGGYTF. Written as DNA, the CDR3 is TGTGCCATCAAGGGGGCTGGTGGCTACACCTTC.

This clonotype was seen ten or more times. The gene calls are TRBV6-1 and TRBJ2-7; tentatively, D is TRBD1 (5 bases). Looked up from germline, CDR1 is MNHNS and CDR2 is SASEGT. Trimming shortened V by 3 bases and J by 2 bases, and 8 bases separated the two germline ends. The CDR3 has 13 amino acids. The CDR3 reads CASSDRVTYEQYF. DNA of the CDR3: TGTGCCAGCAGTGACAGGGTAACCTACGAGCAGTACTTC.